This entry features one T cell receptor (beta chain) sequence. Under the authors' procedure: Reference gene primer amplification gave nucleated cell count estimates. Sequencing used immunoSEQ multiplex PCR; TCRdb keeps in-frame clones, though not all of them. The DNA was the basis for D and trimming; V, J and clone size are from that table. The profile covers approximately 500,000 clones, with 89% appearing a single time and approximately 0.9% taken by the ten largest. This specimen comes from a study of blood T cell repertoires in COVID-19. About the study: The United States, Italy and Spain provided the acute and convalescent COVID-19 samples. In each case, the material was cDNA or gDNA derived from T cells, B-cell-depleted T cells, or PBMCs.

The sequence was obtained from a man aged 18 to 35 with COVID-19, enrolled during active disease. Sequenced: peripheral blood.

CDR3 coding DNA: TGTGCCAGCAGCGGATCAACCTGGGGCAGGGAGCTGTTTTTT. Amino acid sequence: CASSGSTWGRELFF. This chain uses TRBV11-2 with TRBJ2-2; D perhaps matches TRBD1 (5 bases). V was cut by 5 bases and J by 9 bases, with 16 bases left in between. The CDR3 covers 14 residues. Germline V gives CDR1 SGHAT, CDR2 FQNNGV.